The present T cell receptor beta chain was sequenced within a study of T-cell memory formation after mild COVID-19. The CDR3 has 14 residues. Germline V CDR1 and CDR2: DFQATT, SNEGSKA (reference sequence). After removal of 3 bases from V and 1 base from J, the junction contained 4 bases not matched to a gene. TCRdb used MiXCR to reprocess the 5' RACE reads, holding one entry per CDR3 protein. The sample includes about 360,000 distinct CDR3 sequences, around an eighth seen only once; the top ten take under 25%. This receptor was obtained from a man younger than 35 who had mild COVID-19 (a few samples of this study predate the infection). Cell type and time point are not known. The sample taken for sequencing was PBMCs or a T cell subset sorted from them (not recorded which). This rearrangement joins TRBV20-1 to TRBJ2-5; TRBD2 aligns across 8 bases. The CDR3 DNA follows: TGCAGTGCTAGGTTCGGGGGGGCCCAAGAGACCCAGTACTTC. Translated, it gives CSARFGGAQETQYF.